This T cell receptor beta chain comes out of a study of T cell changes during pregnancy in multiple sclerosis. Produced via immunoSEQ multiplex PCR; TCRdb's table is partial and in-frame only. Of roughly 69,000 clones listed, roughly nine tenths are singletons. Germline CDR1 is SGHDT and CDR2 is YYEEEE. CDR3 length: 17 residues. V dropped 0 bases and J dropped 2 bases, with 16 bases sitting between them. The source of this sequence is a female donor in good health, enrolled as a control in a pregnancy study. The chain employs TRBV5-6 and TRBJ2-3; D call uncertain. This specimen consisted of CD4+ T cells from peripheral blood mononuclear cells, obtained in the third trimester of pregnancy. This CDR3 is CASSLVFAQLATDTQYF. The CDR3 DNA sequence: TGTGCCAGCAGCTTGGTTTTTGCCCAGTTGGCCACAGATACGCAGTATTTT.